These T cell receptor beta chains were read from a single sample in a study of OX40 agonist ivuxolimab in advanced cancers. Assay used: immunoSEQ multiplex PCR; TCRdb lists only in-frame clones, some missing. The profile covers some 81,000 clones, with around 87% appearing a single time and less than 8% taken by the ten largest. The specimen was CD4+ or CD8+ T cells sorted from blood, collected in a trial of the OX40 agonist ivuxolimab. The receptors stem from an adult with an advanced solid tumor such as melanoma, head and neck, liver or kidney cancer. CDR3s include the opening cysteine and the closing phenylalanine or tryptophan. D genes are given only for firm matches. For some rows the clone size is stated as once, few or many, or as a class when expanded; others skip it.

cdr3_aa cdr3_nt j_call d_call clone_size v_call
CASSIQGAHGYTF TGTGCCAGTAGTATACAGGGGGCGCATGGCTACACCTTC TRBJ1-2 TRBD1 few TRBV19
CSLASGDYNEQFF TGCAGCCTGGCTAGCGGGGACTACAATGAGCAGTTCTTC TRBJ2-1 TRBD2 . TRBV29-1
CAWRTAMNTEAFF TGTGCCTGGAGGACGGCTATGAACACTGAAGCTTTCTTT TRBJ1-1 . . TRBV30
CASSRDRGNTEAFF TGTGCCAGCAGCCGGGACAGGGGAAACACTGAAGCTTTCTTT TRBJ1-1 TRBD1 few TRBV6-1
CASSLSLNYGYTF TGTGCCAGCAGCTTGAGCCTTAACTATGGCTACACCTTC TRBJ1-2 . . TRBV7-8
CASSFGGRGETQYF TGTGCCAGCAGCTTCGGCGGCAGGGGAGAGACCCAGTACTTC TRBJ2-5 . . TRBV7-2
CASSSKGTETQYF TGTGCCAGCAGCTCCAAGGGCACAGAGACCCAGTACTTC TRBJ2-5 . . TRBV5-4
CASSLRTGVTGELFF TGCGCCAGCAGCTTGAGGACAGGGGTCACCGGGGAGCTGTTTTTT TRBJ2-2 TRBD1 . TRBV5-1
CASSQEGPYEQYF TGTGCCAGCAGCCAAGAGGGTCCCTACGAGCAGTACTTC TRBJ2-7 . . TRBV7-9
CASSIPGVRNQPQHF TGTGCCAGTAGTATCCCGGGGGTTCGCAATCAGCCCCAGCATTTT TRBJ1-5 . . TRBV19
CASSEDRGTYNEQFF TGTGCCAGCAGTGAGGACAGGGGTACCTACAATGAGCAGTTCTTC TRBJ2-1 TRBD1 . TRBV6-1
CASSRQNTEAFF TGTGCCAGTAGTAGGCAGAACACTGAAGCTTTCTTT TRBJ1-1 . . TRBV19
CAGRPMNTEAFF TGTGCCGGACGCCCCATGAACACTGAAGCTTTCTTT TRBJ1-1 . . TRBV6-7
CAWSVRGETQYF TGTGCCTGGAGTGTACGGGGGGAGACCCAGTACTTC TRBJ2-5 . . TRBV30
CASSLGANTGELFF TGTGCCAGCAGCCTGGGAGCGAACACCGGGGAGCTGTTTTTT TRBJ2-2 . . TRBV7-9
CASSGLQRDTQYF TGTGCCAGCAGTGGCCTCCAGAGAGATACGCAGTATTTT TRBJ2-3 . . TRBV27
CASSYRAGRGNEQYF TGTGCCAGCAGTTACCGGGCGGGGAGGGGCAACGAGCAGTACTTC TRBJ2-7 TRBD2 . TRBV6-5
CASSPIAGGYVSEQFF TGTGCCAGCAGCCCTATAGCGGGAGGGTATGTGAGTGAGCAGTTCTTC TRBJ2-1 TRBD2 once TRBV7-8
CSVDGQIQETQYF TGCAGCGTTGACGGACAGATACAAGAGACCCAGTACTTC TRBJ2-5 . . TRBV29-1
CASRGSGGLNTEAFF TGTGCCAGCAGGGGATCGGGGGGGCTGAACACTGAAGCTTTCTTT TRBJ1-1 . few TRBV28
CASSYRGYSQETQYF TGTGCCAGTAGCTACAGGGGCTATAGTCAAGAGACCCAGTACTTC TRBJ2-5 TRBD1 . TRBV19
CASSRGQGGRKTQYF TGTGCCAGCAGCCGGGGACAGGGGGGAAGAAAGACCCAGTACTTC TRBJ2-5 . once TRBV21-1
CASSPQEGGYTF TGTGCCAGCAGCCCCCAAGAGGGTGGCTACACCTTC TRBJ1-2 . . TRBV7-9
CASSHRDRVAPEAFF TGCGCCAGCAGCCACCGGGACAGGGTGGCTCCTGAAGCTTTCTTT TRBJ1-1 TRBD1 . TRBV4-1
CASSVETGLRETQYF TGTGCCAGCAGTGTTGAGACAGGGTTGCGTGAGACCCAGTACTTC TRBJ2-5 TRBD1 . TRBV6-1
CAWTKASGRTDTQYF TGTGCCTGGACTAAGGCTAGCGGACGCACAGATACGCAGTATTTT TRBJ2-3 TRBD2 . TRBV30
CASSPRTRTGGILGGANVLTF TGTGCCAGCAGCCCAAGAACAAGGACAGGGGGCATCTTAGGAGGGGCCAACGTCCTGACTTTC TRBJ2-6 TRBD1 . TRBV4-2
CASSYGQGRVKQFF TGTGCCAGCAGTTACGGACAGGGCAGGGTGAAGCAGTTCTTC TRBJ2-1 TRBD1 . TRBV6-5
CASSIVGGYGYTF TGTGCCAGTAGTATAGTCGGCGGTTATGGCTACACCTTC TRBJ1-2 . . TRBV19
CASSLTGAHYNEQFF TGTGCCAGCAGCTTGACAGGGGCCCACTACAATGAGCAGTTCTTC TRBJ2-1 TRBD1 . TRBV7-2
CASSLVGAQETQYF TGTGCCAGCAGTTTAGTAGGGGCTCAAGAGACCCAGTACTTC TRBJ2-5 . . TRBV28
CASSDLGQGVNEQYF TGTGCCAGCAGTGACCTAGGACAGGGGGTCAACGAGCAGTACTTC TRBJ2-7 TRBD1 . TRBV2
CASSIVGFTQPQHF TGTGCCAGTAGTATAGTTGGGTTTACTCAGCCCCAGCATTTT TRBJ1-5 . . TRBV19
CASSLRLLETQYF TGTGCCAGCAGCTTGCGGTTGTTGGAGACCCAGTACTTC TRBJ2-5 . . TRBV5-6
CASSERAGALTYEQYF TGTGCCAGCAGCGAGAGGGCTGGGGCGCTAACCTACGAGCAGTACTTC TRBJ2-7 . . TRBV9
CASRLTGTNIGYTF TGTGCCAGCAGGCTCACCGGGACAAATATAGGCTACACCTTC TRBJ1-2 . . TRBV28
CATSREAKQPQHF TGTGCCACCAGCAGAGAAGCGAAACAGCCCCAGCATTTT TRBJ1-5 . . TRBV15